These 13 T cell receptor beta chains originate from one sample sequenced in a study of T cell repertoires in cytomegalovirus infection. TCRdb re-called the reads with MiXCR, one entry per CDR3 protein. The top ten hold 11% to 15% of the sample, which has about a million distinct CDR3 sequences, approximately 31% seen once. No antigen is known for these receptors. Material: cultured CD8+ T cells from PBMCs, obtained from culture after CMV antigen stimulation. These receptors all come from a human donor in good health (CMV status not recorded). Some clones in this sample may be carry-over from other donors' samples.

The chain employs TRBV6-2 or TRBV6-3 and TRBJ1-2; unclear D gene. This CDR3 has 15 residues. Germline V gene lookup returns CDR1 MNHEY and CDR2 SVGEGT. V was pared by 2 bases and J by 0 bases, with 10 bases between. The DNA for the CDR3 is TGTGCCAGCAGTTACCCTCTGGGAGCTAACTATGGCTACACCTTC. It is translated as CASSYPLGANYGYTF.

There are a few counts of this clonotype. The chain combines TRBV7-3 with TRBJ2-2; D is unresolved. Germline CDR1 SGHTA, CDR2 FQGTGA. V shed 1 base and J shed 4 bases, with 13 bases lying between them. The CDR3 has 16 amino acids. CDR3 sequence reads: CASSLITLDLTGELFF. The CDR3 bases are TGTGCCAGCAGCTTAATTACTTTGGACCTCACCGGGGAGCTGTTTTTT.

This rearrangement joins TRBV10-3 to TRBJ2-3; 8 nucleotides agree with TRBD2. The CDR3 has 15 residues. Germline V gene data show CDR1 as ENHRY and CDR2 as SYGVKD. With V trimmed by 3 bases and J by 5 bases, 7 bases remained unmatched. CDR3 protein: CAISDLGLEKDTQYF. CDR3 DNA sequence: TGTGCCATCAGTGATTTGGGACTAGAGAAAGATACGCAGTATTTT.

This clonotype appeared a few times. This rearrangement joins TRBV27 to TRBJ2-1; TRBD2 matches 9 bases. Trimming removed 5 bases from V and 3 bases from J; junction bases left unmatched: 8. Germline V CDR1 and CDR2: MNHEY, SMNVEV (reference sequence). The CDR3 runs 16 residues. This CDR3 reads CASSLGGGAYYNEQFF. CDR3 in DNA: TGTGCCAGCAGTCTGGGCGGGGGGGCCTACTACAATGAGCAGTTCTTC.

This clonotype was found once. A read error is possible here, since a much larger clone lies one base away. This chain connects TRBV7-3 to TRBJ2-3; no reliable D call. The V gene's germline CDR1 is SGHTA and CDR2 FQGTGA. There are 14 residues in the CDR3. The CDR3 loop reads CASSSSKVSDTLYF. The DNA of the CDR3 is TGTGCCAGCAGCTCCTCTAAAGTCAGCGATACGCTGTATTTT.

For this clonotype: The junction does not match germline at one end; this may be a read error. The rearrangement uses TRBV4-1 and TRBJ1-1, with TRBD1 matching 11 bases. The CDR3 extends over 14 amino acids. Germline CDR1 MGHRA, CDR2 YSYEKL. The CDR3 region is CVSSRDRGYTEAFF. In nucleotides, the CDR3 is TGCGTCAGCAGCCGGGACAGGGGGTACACTGAAGCTTTCTTT.

Many counts were recorded for this clonotype. This chain links TRBV14 with TRBJ2-5; D may be TRBD1 (5 bases). The germline V gene has CDR1 SGHDN and CDR2 FVKESK. The CDR3 runs to 15 residues. The V end was cut by 6 bases, the J end by 1 base, with 15 bases between. The DNA for the CDR3 is TGTGCCAGCAGAGATGGCAGGGTGCCCCAAGAGACCCAGTACTTC. Residues: CASRDGRVPQETQYF.

The CDR3 region has the DNA TGTGCCAGCAGTTCGAACATTCACGAGCAGTACTTC. It yields the protein CASSSNIHEQYF. This chain links TRBV27 with TRBJ2-7; D gene ambiguous. Trimming pared 4 bases from V and 5 bases from J, leaving 9 bases between. There are 12 residues in the CDR3. CDR1 MNHEY and CDR2 SMNVEV come from the germline V gene (reference sequence).

A few counts support this clonotype. Compared with germline, one end of the junction differs, possibly owing to a read error. The DNA for the CDR3 is TGTGCCAGCAGCTTGGGCCGAAGGGTAGCCCTGAACTTC. Amino acids: CASSLGRRVALNF. The gene calls are TRBV7-8 and TRBJ2-5, with D unclear. The length of the CDR3 is 13 residues. CDR1 is SGHVS and CDR2 is FQNEAQ in the germline V gene. Full variable domain (rest looked up from reference TRBV7-8 and TRBJ2-5): GAGVSQSPRYKVAKRGQDVALRCDPISGHVSLFWYQQALGQGPEFLTYFQNEAQLDKSGLPSDRFFAERPEGSVSTLKIQRTQQEDSAVYLCASSLGRRVALNFGPGTRLLVL.

This clonotype was detected ten times or more. The CDR3 sequence is CASSFRGDEQFF. CDR3 DNA sequence: TGTGCCAGCAGCTTTCGAGGGGATGAGCAGTTCTTC. The chain couples TRBV7-9 to TRBJ2-1; D might be TRBD1 or TRBD2, each matching 5 bases. Trimming removed 3 bases at V and 8 bases at J, with 8 bases between. Germline V gene lookup returns CDR1 SEHNR and CDR2 FQNEAQ (reference sequence). The CDR3 length is 12 residues.

This chain links TRBV7-2 with TRBJ1-1; D unclear. This CDR3 has 14 amino acids. Germline V gene sequence: CDR1 SGHTA, CDR2 FQGNSA. Trimming removed 2 bases from V and 4 bases from J, with 11 bases in between. CDR3 sequence: CASSLRVPFTEAFF. The CDR3 region has the DNA TGTGCCAGCAGCTTAAGGGTCCCTTTCACTGAAGCTTTCTTT.

This chain links TRBV12-3 or TRBV12-4 with TRBJ2-1; 7 bases map to TRBD2. This CDR3 is built from 16 residues. The V gene end was trimmed by 6 bases and the J gene end by 7 bases; junction bases not matched to a gene: 15. CDR3 coding DNA: TGTGCCAGCAGACCCTGGGGGGGAGCGGATCCTAATGAGCAGTTCTTC. Protein: CASRPWGGADPNEQFF.

This clonotype was picked up many times. The chain employs TRBV7-8 and TRBJ1-6, with D perhaps TRBD1 (6 bases). The V gene's germline CDR1 is SGHVS and CDR2 FQNEAQ. Trimming left V 3 bases short and J 7 bases short, with 13 bases between. The CDR3 is 15 amino acids. The CDR3 DNA follows: TGTGCCAGCAGCTTGGGTTCTGGACAGAATTCACCCCTCCACTTT. Residues: CASSLGSGQNSPLHF.